This TCR beta chain was sequenced for a study of response to subunit inactivated influenza vaccine. This clonotype was seen at least ten times. As yet, its antigen is unknown. General observations from the study: Seasonal influenza vaccination, on each occasion, was suggested by the authors to recruit few new T cells.

TCRdb reprocessed the RT-PCR reads via MiXCR and lists one record per CDR3 protein. The profile shows a few hundred thousand distinct CDR3 sequences, around 9.9% of them singletons. This CDR3 is built from 13 residues. Trimming pared 5 bases from V and 9 bases from J, leaving 14 bases between. This clonotype originated in a man between 45 and 60 years old who received an inactivated influenza vaccine. The genes are TRBV12-3 or TRBV12-4 and TRBJ2-1; D unclear. Material: PBMCs from blood, obtained 40 to 50 days after vaccination. The CDR3 region has the DNA TGTGCCAGCAGTCCCTGGCTCCAAGCTGAGCAGTTCTTC. Amino acids: CASSPWLQAEQFF.